This T cell receptor (beta chain) is from a study of T cell repertoires in cytomegalovirus infection. V lost 0 bases, J lost 7 bases, and 21 bases lay in between. Germline lookup yields CDR1 MNHNY and CDR2 SVGAGI (reference sequence). The CDR3 length is 17 residues. TCRdb analysed the reads with MiXCR anew, one entry per CDR3 protein. The table has about a million distinct CDR3 sequences, approximately 32% seen once. Regarding this clonotype: The target antigen is unknown.

This chain connects TRBV6-6 to TRBJ1-2; D may be TRBD1 (5 bases). The origin of this receptor is a human donor in good health (CMV status not recorded). Some clones in this sample may be carry-over from other donors' samples. The sequencing here drew on cultured CD8+ T cells from PBMCs, taken from culture after CMV antigen stimulation. The CDR3 bases are TGTGCCAGCAGTTACTCGGGGGGGACTCCCGAGCGCGGTGGCTACACCTTC. It encodes CASSYSGGTPERGGYTF.